A single sample is the source of the 21 T cell receptor beta chains below, sequenced in a study of blood T cell repertoires in COVID-19. Libraries were prepared by immunoSEQ multiplex PCR; TCRdb keeps only in-frame clonotypes and omits some of them. The table includes 200,000 to 300,000 clones, over 75% detected once. Specimen: peripheral blood. All receptors derive from a woman aged 80 or over with acute or convalescent COVID-19.

The rearrangement joins TRBV7-9 to TRBJ1-1; unclear D gene. Trimming removed 2 bases at V and 5 bases at J, with 6 bases between. Germline-derived CDR1 and CDR2 are SEHNR and FQNEAQ (reference sequence). There are 12 residues in the CDR3. The chain's CDR3 is CASSLFPTEAFF. The CDR3 nucleotides read TGTGCCAGCAGCTTATTCCCAACTGAAGCTTTCTTT.

The genes are TRBV5-6 and TRBJ2-7; 7 bases line up with TRBD1. Looked up from germline, CDR1 is SGHDT and CDR2 is YYEEEE. The length of the CDR3 is 14 residues. Trimming removed 4 bases from V and 13 bases from J; junction bases left unmatched: 17. The DNA of the CDR3 is TGTGCCAGCAGCCCAAGAGGGGGCTCTGATCTTCTATACTTC. Protein: CASSPRGGSDLLYF.

The chain couples TRBV29-1 to TRBJ2-7; D may be TRBD1 (6 bases). The V and J ends lost 4 bases and 5 bases respectively, with 12 bases between them. CDR1 and CDR2 from the germline V gene are SQVTM and ANQGSEA. The CDR3 consists of 12 residues. As DNA, the CDR3 is TGCAGCGTTGTGGGGACATGGAACGAGCAGTACTTC. Translating gives CSVVGTWNEQYF.

This clone was found once. As DNA, the CDR3 is TGTGCCAGCAGCTTAGCGGGCTCAGACTATGGCTACACCTTC. The encoded protein is CASSLAGSDYGYTF. The chain has TRBV7-2 and TRBJ1-2; the D is unclear. Germline CDR1 reads SGHTA; CDR2 reads FQGNSA. Deletions cut 0 bases from V and 3 bases from J, with 8 bases between. The CDR3 extends over 14 amino acids.

The V call is TRBV24-1, the J call TRBJ2-5, with 7 bases aligning to TRBD1. Germline trimming cut 1 base from V and 4 bases from J; bases unmatched to any gene: 2. The V gene's germline CDR1 is KGHDR and CDR2 SFDVKD. The CDR3 contains 14 residues. CDR3 coding DNA: TGTGCCACCAGTGATTTCCAGGGGGTAGAGACCCAGTACTTC. Translated, it gives CATSDFQGVETQYF.

This clone was found a few times. V gene TRBV5-1 combines with J gene TRBJ1-5; D gene ambiguous. This CDR3 is 14 amino acids long. V was pared by 0 bases and J by 9 bases, with 13 bases between. Per germline, CDR1 SGHRS and CDR2 YFSETQ. CDR3 DNA: TGCGCCAGCAGCTTGGGCACGGGTTTGGGGCCCCAGCATTTT. Its protein product is CASSLGTGLGPQHF.

Of note for this clone: Other DNA sequences in this sample translate to the same CDR3. The V call is TRBV7-2, the J call TRBJ2-1, with 9 bases lining up with TRBD2. The CDR3 sequence is 14 residues long. Losses at the gene ends were 3 bases for V and 8 bases for J; bases not matched to a gene: 5. Germline CDR1 reads SGHTA; CDR2 reads FQGNSA. CDR3 sequence: CASSLAGGPDEQFF. The CDR3 nucleotides read TGTGCCAGCAGCTTGGCGGGGGGGCCTGATGAGCAGTTCTTC.

This clone was observed a single time. This chain links TRBV6-1 with TRBJ2-2; D gene ambiguous. V lost 0 bases and J 4 bases, leaving 3 bases between the germline ends. Germline values: CDR1 MNHNS, CDR2 SASEGT. This CDR3 is 13 amino acids long. CDR3 residues: CASSEARTGELFF. Written as DNA, the CDR3 is TGTGCCAGCAGTGAAGCGCGCACCGGGGAGCTGTTTTTT.

This chain uses TRBV28 with TRBJ1-2; possibly TRBD1 for D (6 bases). Germline V gene data show CDR1 as MDHEN and CDR2 as SYDVKM. V lost 5 bases to trimming and J lost 0 bases, with 19 bases between them. The CDR3 has 17 residues. This chain's CDR3 is CASSAPGTPRANYGYTF. CDR3 coding DNA: TGTGCCAGCAGTGCCCCCGGGACACCACGAGCTAACTATGGCTACACCTTC.

The V gene is TRBV2, the J gene TRBJ2-3, with TRBD2 identical over 7 bases. The CDR3 spans 14 residues. Germline V gene sequence: CDR1 SNHLY, CDR2 FYNNEI. The V gene end was trimmed by 8 bases and the J gene end by 6 bases; junction bases not matched to a gene: 11. The CDR3 nucleotides are TGTGCCAGCGCAAAGGCGGGAGCGGGGGATACGCAGTATTTT. Its translation is CASAKAGAGDTQYF. The whole variable domain, remainder taken from reference TRBV2 and TRBJ2-3, is EPEVTQTPSHQVTQMGQEVILRCVPISNHLYFYWYRQILGQKVEFLVSFYNNEISEKSEIFDDQFSVERPDGSNFTLKIRSTKLEDSAMYFCASAKAGAGDTQYFGPGTRLTVL.

The gene calls are TRBV6-5 and TRBJ2-1, with D unresolved. V lost 0 bases and J 5 bases, leaving 5 bases between the germline ends. CDR1 is MNHEY and CDR2 is SVGAGI in the germline V gene. The CDR3 runs 13 residues. CDR3 protein: CASSYSVNNEQFF. The DNA of the CDR3 is TGTGCCAGCAGTTACTCTGTTAACAATGAGCAGTTCTTC.

The table lists this clone with a few counts. The chain combines TRBV4-1 with TRBJ1-6; D is perhaps TRBD1 (5 bases). Trimming removed 1 base at V and 4 bases at J, with 8 bases between. Germline assignment: CDR1 MGHRA and CDR2 YSYEKL. The CDR3 covers 15 residues. CDR3 DNA: TGCGCCAGCAGCCAAGGACAGATTTATAATTCACCCCTCCACTTT. Amino acid sequence: CASSQGQIYNSPLHF.

The chain couples TRBV9 to TRBJ1-1; 7 bases line up with TRBD1. The germline V gene encodes CDR1 SGDLS and CDR2 YYNGEE. This CDR3 spans 13 amino acids. The V segment lost 4 bases and the J segment 3 bases; nucleotides outside the gene matches: 3. The CDR3 DNA reads TGTGCCAGCAGCTTTCAGGGGGACACTGAAGCTTTCTTT. Amino acid sequence: CASSFQGDTEAFF.

This rearrangement joins TRBV19 to TRBJ1-5, with a weak D call TRBD1 (6 bases). The CDR3 totals 16 residues. Deletions cut 0 bases from V and 2 bases from J, with 11 bases between. Per germline, CDR1 LNHDA and CDR2 SQIVND (reference sequence). In nucleotides, the CDR3 is TGTGCCAGTAGTATAGAACGGGGGGCTGGCAATCAGCCCCAGCATTTT. It codes for CASSIERGAGNQPQHF. Filled out from reference TRBV19 and TRBJ1-5, the complete variable domain reads DGGITQSPKYLFRKEGQNVTLSCEQNLNHDAMYWYRQDPGQGLRLIYYSQIVNDFQKGDIAEGYSVSREKKESFPLTVTSAQKNPTAFYLCASSIERGAGNQPQHFGDGTRLSIL.

The chain joins TRBV5-1 to TRBJ2-2, with a weak D call TRBD2 (6 bases). CDR1 is SGHRS, CDR2 YFSETQ, per germline. Between the trimmed V and J ends, which lost 4 bases and 5 bases, there was a span of 18 bases. The CDR3 length is 16 residues. The CDR3 nucleotides are TGCGCCAGCAGCCTTCAACAGCGGGTTCAAACCGGGGAGCTGTTTTTT. Encoded protein: CASSLQQRVQTGELFF.

V gene TRBV5-1 combines with J gene TRBJ2-7; 8 nucleotides agree with TRBD1. The CDR3 runs to 13 residues. The trim removed 0 bases at V and 12 bases at J, leaving 8 bases unmatched. Germline assignment: CDR1 SGHRS and CDR2 YFSETQ. The CDR3 DNA reads TGCGCCAGCAGCTTGGAAGGACAGGGACGAGGGTACTTC. Its translation: CASSLEGQGRGYF.

This clone occurred a few times. The chain links TRBV11-3 to TRBJ1-1; D remains unclear. The V gene's germline CDR1 is SGHNT and CDR2 YENEEA. Trimming cost V 0 bases and J 8 bases, with 10 bases left between them. CDR3 length equals 13 residues. The CDR3: CASSLDTETEAFF. The CDR3 nucleotides are TGTGCCAGCAGCTTAGATACAGAAACCGAAGCTTTCTTT.

The V and J genes are TRBV12-5 and TRBJ1-2; the match to TRBD1 covers 9 bases. The CDR3 is made up of 13 amino acids. Trimming removed 9 bases from V and 4 bases from J; junction bases left unmatched: 6. Germline V lookup: CDR1 LGHNT, CDR2 FRNRAP. CDR3 in amino acids: CASNRGLGYGYTF. CDR3 sequence (DNA): TGTGCTAGCAACAGGGGGCTGGGCTATGGCTACACCTTC.

The rearrangement links TRBV6-5 to TRBJ1-5; D remains ambiguous. Germline lookup yields CDR1 MNHEY and CDR2 SVGAGI. V was pared by 6 bases and J by 6 bases, with 9 bases between. This CDR3 has 12 amino acids. DNA of the CDR3: TGTGCCAGCAGATCGACGGGTCAGCCCCAGCATTTT. This gives the protein CASRSTGQPQHF.

The J gene is TRBJ2-5, the V gene TRBV7-8, with 12 bases identical to TRBD2. Germline CDR1 is SGHVS and CDR2 is FQNEAQ. Trimming removed 3 bases from V and 1 base from J; junction bases left unmatched: 3. The CDR3 spans 16 residues. CDR3 nucleotide sequence: TGTGCCAGCAGCTTTGGGACTAGCGGGTTCCAAGAGACCCAGTACTTC. It encodes CASSFGTSGFQETQYF.

The chain has TRBV3-1 (or the pseudogene TRBV3-2) and TRBJ2-6, with 9 nucleotides matching TRBD1. The CDR3 has 17 amino acids. CDR1 is LGHDT and CDR2 is YNNKEL in the germline V gene (reference sequence). Trimming cost V 0 bases and J 4 bases; bases outside gene matches: 4. The CDR3 DNA sequence: TGTGCCAGCAGCCAAGAACAGGGGGCCCCCGGGGCCAACGTCCTGACTTTC. Its translation is CASSQEQGAPGANVLTF.